This T cell receptor beta chain was sequenced in a study of cytomegalovirus exposure and HLA in healthy donors. Study context: Earlier findings included 117 million unique TCR beta sequences obtained from about 179 million T cells. Broader study findings: The authors later linked a missense DCLRE1C variant to TCR beta V- and J-gene trimming. Cytomegalovirus association was assigned to more than 150 TCR beta chains. Reported performance of the classifier showed diagnosis of cytomegalovirus status with high specificity and sensitivity.

Primers: 60 Vbeta forward and 13 Jbeta reverse. Generated by immunoSEQ multiplex PCR, the TCRdb table keeps only in-frame clones and is missing some. The sample yields tens of thousands of clones, around 79% seen once. Germline CDR1 and CDR2: SQVTM and ANQGSEA. This CDR3 has 17 residues. Trimming cost V 4 bases and J 0 bases, with 16 bases left between them. Worth noting for this clone: Its antigen remains unidentified.

The source of this sequence is a woman aged 40 to 49 in good health and CMV-seropositive. Sequenced: PBMCs. The gene calls are TRBV29-1 and TRBJ2-6; D is perhaps TRBD2 (7 bases). CDR3 region: CSVVGGPYSSGANVLTF. In DNA, the CDR3 is TGCAGCGTTGTCGGGGGGCCTTATAGCTCTGGGGCCAACGTCCTGACTTTC.